These 3 T cell receptor beta chains were sequenced from one sample in a study of T cell clonotyping in hematopoietic cell transplantation. The protocol was immunoSEQ multiplex PCR, while the TCRdb copy is restricted to in-frame clones and leaves out a portion. The sample gives roughly 3,700 clones, roughly 85% of which show up once; 27% is in the top ten. Specimen: peripheral blood mononuclear cells, collected at the time of graft-versus-host disease after allogeneic stem cell transplant. The receptor set was obtained from a female patient in her fifties or sixties who had an allogeneic stem cell transplant from an unrelated donor, so the T cells may come from the graft donor. Some clones in this sample may be carry-over from other donors' samples.

This clone was seen once. The V and J genes are TRBV2 and TRBJ2-2; 9 bases line up with TRBD1. The V gene end was trimmed by 6 bases and the J gene end by 6 bases; junction bases not matched to a gene: 11. The CDR3 runs 16 residues. Germline V gene lookup returns CDR1 SNHLY and CDR2 FYNNEI. The CDR3 DNA is TGTGCCAGCAGACAGCGGGACAGGGCTGGGGCCGGGGAGCTGTTTTTT. Its protein product is CASRQRDRAGAGELFF.

J is TRBJ2-7 and V is TRBV6-5; a possible D gene is TRBD2 (5 bases). The CDR3 runs to 16 residues. Per germline, CDR1 MNHEY and CDR2 SVGAGI. Trimming removed 2 bases at V and 7 bases at J, with 21 bases between. For the CDR3, the DNA is TGTGCCAGCAGTTACGGGAGTGGTTCAGGCCCTTTGGAGCAGTACTTC. This encodes CASSYGSGSGPLEQYF.

The V gene is TRBV13, the J gene TRBJ2-5; D is possibly TRBD1 (5 bases). Germline V lookup: CDR1 PRHDT, CDR2 FYEKMQ (reference sequence). CDR3 length equals 12 residues. Deletions cut 3 bases from V and 13 bases from J, with 15 bases between. In DNA form, the CDR3 reads TGTGCCAGCAGCTTGATAGGGGCTCCGAGGTACTTC. Translated: CASSLIGAPRYF.